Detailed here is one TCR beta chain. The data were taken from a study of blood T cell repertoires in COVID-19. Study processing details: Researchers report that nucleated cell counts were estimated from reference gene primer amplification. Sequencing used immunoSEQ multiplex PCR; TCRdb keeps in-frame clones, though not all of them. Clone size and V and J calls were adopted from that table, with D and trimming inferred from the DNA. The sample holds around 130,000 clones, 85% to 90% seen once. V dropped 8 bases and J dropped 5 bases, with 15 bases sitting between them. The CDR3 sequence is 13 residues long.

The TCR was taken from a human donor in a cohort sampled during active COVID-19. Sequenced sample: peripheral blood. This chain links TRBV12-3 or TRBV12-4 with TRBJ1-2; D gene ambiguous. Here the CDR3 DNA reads TGTGCCAGCGCACACGGCCGGAGGTATGGCTACACCTTC. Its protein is CASAHGRRYGYTF.